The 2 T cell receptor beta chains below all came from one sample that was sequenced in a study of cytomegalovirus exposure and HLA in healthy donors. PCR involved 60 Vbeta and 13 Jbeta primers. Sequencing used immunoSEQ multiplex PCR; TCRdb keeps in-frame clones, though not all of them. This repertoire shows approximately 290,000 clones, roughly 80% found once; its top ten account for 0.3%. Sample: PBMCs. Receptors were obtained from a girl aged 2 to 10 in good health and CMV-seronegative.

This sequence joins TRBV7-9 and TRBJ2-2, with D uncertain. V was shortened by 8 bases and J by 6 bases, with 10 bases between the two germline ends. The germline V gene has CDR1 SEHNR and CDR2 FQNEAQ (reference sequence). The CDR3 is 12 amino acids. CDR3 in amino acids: CASLLNSGELFF. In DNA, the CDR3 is TGTGCCAGCCTATTAAATTCCGGGGAGCTGTTTTTT.

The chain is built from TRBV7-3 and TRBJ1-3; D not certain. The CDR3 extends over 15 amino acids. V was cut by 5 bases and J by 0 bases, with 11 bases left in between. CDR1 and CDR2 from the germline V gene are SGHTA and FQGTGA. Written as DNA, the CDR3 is TGTGCCAGCAGCCCCCGCCACAGCTCTGGAAACACCATATATTTT. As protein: CASSPRHSSGNTIYF.